This T cell receptor (beta chain) was captured by sequencing in a study of blood T cell repertoires in COVID-19. The CDR3 has 17 amino acids. Losses at the gene ends were 5 bases for V and 7 bases for J; bases not matched to a gene: 13. Germline V gene lookup returns CDR1 SGHNT and CDR2 YYREEE (reference sequence). In the source study's methods: Using reference gene primer amplification, nucleated cell counts were estimated. TCRdb's copy holds only in-frame clones and misses some; the assay was immunoSEQ multiplex PCR. V and J calls and clone size come straight from that table; D and trimming were deduced from the DNA. The sample lists fewer than 40,000 clones; around 92% were seen once.

The receptor was derived from a woman aged 40 to 49 with active or convalescent COVID-19. The sequenced sample was peripheral blood. The V call is TRBV5-4, the J call TRBJ2-5; 14 bases are a match to TRBD2. DNA of the CDR3: TGTGCCAGCAGTCCCGGGACTAGCGGGAGTGGTCAAACGACCCAGTACTTC. It is translated as CASSPGTSGSGQTTQYF.